This T cell receptor beta chain comes out of a study of blood T cell repertoires in COVID-19. Original handling: Amplifying reference gene primers gave estimates of nucleated cell counts. The assay was immunoSEQ multiplex PCR, and TCRdb's table has in-frame clones only and misses some. The V and J calls and clone size are taken from that table; D and trimming were inferred from the DNA. The sample contains about 120,000 clones, about nine tenths of which appear only once. V shed 3 bases and J 3 bases; nucleotides not matched to a gene: 3. CDR1 and CDR2 from the germline V gene are LGHNA and YNFKEQ. The CDR3 has 15 residues.

The source of this sequence is a human donor with active COVID-19. The donor label of this sample is uncertain. Sequencing was done on a sample of peripheral blood. J is TRBJ1-2 and V is TRBV4-2; 11 positions agree with TRBD1. The chain's CDR3 is CASSQRDRGDYGYTF. The CDR3 region has the DNA TGTGCCAGCAGCCAGCGGGACAGGGGGGACTATGGCTACACCTTC.